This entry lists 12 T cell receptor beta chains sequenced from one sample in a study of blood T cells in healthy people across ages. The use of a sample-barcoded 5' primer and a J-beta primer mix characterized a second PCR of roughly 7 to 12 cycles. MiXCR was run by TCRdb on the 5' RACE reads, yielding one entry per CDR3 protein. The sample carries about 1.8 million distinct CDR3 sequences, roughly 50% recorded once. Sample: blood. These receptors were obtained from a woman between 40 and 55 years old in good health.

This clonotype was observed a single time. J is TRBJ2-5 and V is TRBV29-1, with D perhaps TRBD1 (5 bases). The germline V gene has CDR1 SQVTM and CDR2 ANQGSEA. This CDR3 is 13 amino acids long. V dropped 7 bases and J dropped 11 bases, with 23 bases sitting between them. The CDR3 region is CSGLGQRYNEQYF. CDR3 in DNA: TGCAGCGGGCTGGGGCAGCGATACAATGAGCAGTACTTC.

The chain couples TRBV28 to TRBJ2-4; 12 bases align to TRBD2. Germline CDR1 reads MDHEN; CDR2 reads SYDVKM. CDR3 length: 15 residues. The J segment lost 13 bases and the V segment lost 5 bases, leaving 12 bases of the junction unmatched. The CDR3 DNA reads TGTGCCAGCAGTGAGACTAGCGGGGGCCGGAGGGAGCAGTACTTC. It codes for CASSETSGGRREQYF.

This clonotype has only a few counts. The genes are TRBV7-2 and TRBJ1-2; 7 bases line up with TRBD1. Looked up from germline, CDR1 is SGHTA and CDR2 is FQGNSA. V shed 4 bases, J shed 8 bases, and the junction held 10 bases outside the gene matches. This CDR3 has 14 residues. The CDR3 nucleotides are TGTGCCAGCAGCTACCGACAGGGTGCTTGGGGCTACACCTTC. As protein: CASSYRQGAWGYTF.

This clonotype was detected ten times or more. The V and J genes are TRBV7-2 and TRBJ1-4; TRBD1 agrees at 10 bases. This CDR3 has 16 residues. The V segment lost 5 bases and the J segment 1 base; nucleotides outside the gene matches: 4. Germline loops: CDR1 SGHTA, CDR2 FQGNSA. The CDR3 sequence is CASSAGQGITNEKLFF. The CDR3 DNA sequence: TGTGCCAGCAGCGCGGGACAGGGGATAACTAATGAAAAACTGTTTTTT.

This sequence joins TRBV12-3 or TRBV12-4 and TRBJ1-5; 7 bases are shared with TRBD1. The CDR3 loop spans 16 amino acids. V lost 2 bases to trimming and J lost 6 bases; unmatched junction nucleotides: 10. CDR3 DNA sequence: TGTGCCAGCAGTTTAAGGACAGGACCCTCTTTTCAGCCCCAGCATTTT. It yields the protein CASSLRTGPSFQPQHF.

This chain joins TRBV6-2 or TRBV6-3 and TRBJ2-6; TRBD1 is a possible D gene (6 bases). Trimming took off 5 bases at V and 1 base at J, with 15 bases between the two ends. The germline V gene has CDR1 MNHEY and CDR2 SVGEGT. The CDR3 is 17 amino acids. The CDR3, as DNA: TGTGCCAGCAGTCAATGGGACGACAGGTCTGGGGCCAACGTCCTGACTTTC. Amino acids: CASSQWDDRSGANVLTF.

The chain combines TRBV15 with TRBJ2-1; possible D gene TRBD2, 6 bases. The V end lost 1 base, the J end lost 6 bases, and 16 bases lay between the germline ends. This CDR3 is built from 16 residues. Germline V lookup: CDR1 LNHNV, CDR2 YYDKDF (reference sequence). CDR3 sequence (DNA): TGTGCCACCAGCAGAGGGGGAGGTTTAGCGGCCAATGAGCAGTTCTTC. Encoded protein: CATSRGGGLAANEQFF.

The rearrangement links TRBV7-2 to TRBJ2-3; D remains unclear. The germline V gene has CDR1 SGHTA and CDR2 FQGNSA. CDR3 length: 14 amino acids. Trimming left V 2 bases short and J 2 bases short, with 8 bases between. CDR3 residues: CASSLPSITDTQYF. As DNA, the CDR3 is TGTGCCAGCAGCTTACCCTCCATCACAGATACGCAGTATTTT.

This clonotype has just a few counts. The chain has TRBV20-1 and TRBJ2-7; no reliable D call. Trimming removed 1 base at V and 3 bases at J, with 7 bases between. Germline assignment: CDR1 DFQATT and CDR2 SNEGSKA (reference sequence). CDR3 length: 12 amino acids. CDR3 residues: CSARVQIYEQYF. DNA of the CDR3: TGCAGTGCTAGAGTTCAGATCTACGAGCAGTACTTC.

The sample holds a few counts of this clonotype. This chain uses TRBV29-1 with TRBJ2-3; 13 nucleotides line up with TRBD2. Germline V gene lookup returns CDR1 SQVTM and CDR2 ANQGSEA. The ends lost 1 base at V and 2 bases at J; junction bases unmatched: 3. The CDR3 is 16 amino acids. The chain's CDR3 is CSVEGTSGGATDTQYF. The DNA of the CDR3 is TGCAGCGTTGAAGGGACTAGCGGGGGAGCCACAGATACGCAGTATTTT.

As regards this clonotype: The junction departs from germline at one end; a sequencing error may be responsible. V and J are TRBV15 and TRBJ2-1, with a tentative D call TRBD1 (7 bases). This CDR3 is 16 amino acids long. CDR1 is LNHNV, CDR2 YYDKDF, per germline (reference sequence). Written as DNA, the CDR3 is TGTACCACCAGCAGACCCCGGGAGAAGGGGGCAAATGAGCAGTTCTTC. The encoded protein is CTTSRPREKGANEQFF.

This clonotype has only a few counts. Here the CDR3 reads CASSSTGIRDYGYTF. In DNA form, the CDR3 reads TGTGCCAGCAGTTCTACAGGGATCCGGGACTATGGCTACACCTTC. The chain links TRBV28 to TRBJ1-2; D perhaps matches TRBD1 (6 bases). Deletions cut 4 bases from V and 3 bases from J, with 15 bases between. CDR3 size: 15 residues. From germline, CDR1 is MDHEN and CDR2 SYDVKM.